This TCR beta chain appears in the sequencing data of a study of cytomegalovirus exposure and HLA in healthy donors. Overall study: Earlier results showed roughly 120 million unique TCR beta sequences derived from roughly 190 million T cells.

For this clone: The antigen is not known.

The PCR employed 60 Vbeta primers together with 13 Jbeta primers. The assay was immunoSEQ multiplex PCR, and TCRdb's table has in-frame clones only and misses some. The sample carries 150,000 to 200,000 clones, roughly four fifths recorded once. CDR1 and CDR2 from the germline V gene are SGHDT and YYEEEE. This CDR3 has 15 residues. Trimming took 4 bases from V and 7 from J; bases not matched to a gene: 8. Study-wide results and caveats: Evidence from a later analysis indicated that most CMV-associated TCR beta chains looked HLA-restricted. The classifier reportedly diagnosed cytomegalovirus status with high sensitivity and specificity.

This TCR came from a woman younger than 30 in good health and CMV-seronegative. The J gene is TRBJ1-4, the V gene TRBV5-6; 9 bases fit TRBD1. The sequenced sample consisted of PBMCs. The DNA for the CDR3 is TGTGCCAGCAGCGCGACAAGACAGGGGGGTGAAAAACTGTTTTTT. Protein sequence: CASSATRQGGEKLFF.